This entry lists 31 T cell receptor beta chains sequenced from one sample in a study of blood T cell repertoires in COVID-19. Generated by immunoSEQ multiplex PCR, the TCRdb table keeps only in-frame clones and is missing some. The table includes over 10,000 clones, 70% to 75% detected once. The specimen sequenced was peripheral blood. All receptors come from a man aged 55 to 69 with COVID-19, enrolled during active disease.

The chain links TRBV10-3 to TRBJ1-2; D is ambiguous. The V gene's germline CDR1 is ENHRY and CDR2 SYGVKD. V was clipped by 8 bases and J by 4 bases, with 17 bases between them. This CDR3 has 14 residues. As DNA, the CDR3 is TGTGCCATCTCAGTCCTCTCCACTATCTATGGCTACACCTTC. Protein: CAISVLSTIYGYTF.

This clone was detected once. The rearrangement joins TRBV3-1 (or the pseudogene TRBV3-2) to TRBJ2-3; D possibly corresponds to TRBD1 (5 bases). Germline V CDR1 and CDR2: LGHDT, YNNKEL (reference sequence). V lost 3 bases and J 4 bases, leaving 8 bases between the germline ends. This CDR3 is built from 13 residues. The CDR3, as DNA: TGTGCCAGCAGCCAGGGGCCGGCAGATACGCAGTATTTT. It specifies CASSQGPADTQYF.

CDR3 bases: TGTGCCAGCAGCTTGTCTCCTAGCGGAACAGATACGCAGTATTTT. Its translation: CASSLSPSGTDTQYF. The rearrangement uses TRBV5-6 and TRBJ2-3; 7 bases are a match to TRBD2. Germline CDR1 reads SGHDT; CDR2 reads YYEEEE. The CDR3 covers 15 residues. V was pared by 1 base and J by 3 bases, with 5 bases of the junction left unmatched. Variable domain in full (rest from reference TRBV5-6 and TRBJ2-3): DAGVTQSPTHLIKTRGQQVTLRCSPKSGHDTVSWYQQALGQGPQFIFQYYEEEERQRGNFPDRFSGHQFPNYSSELNVNALLLGDSALYLCASSLSPSGTDTQYFGPGTRLTVL.

DNA for the CDR3: TGTGCCAGCAGTTTTACTAGCGGGAACTCCTACGAGCAGTACGTC. It codes for CASSFTSGNSYEQYV. The V gene is TRBV27, the J gene TRBJ2-7; 10 bases agree with TRBD2. The CDR3 runs to 15 residues. CDR1 is MNHEY, CDR2 SMNVEV, per germline (reference sequence). V trimming: 3 bases; J trimming: 0 bases; junction bases outside the gene matches: 2.

The J gene is TRBJ2-3, the V gene TRBV18; 8 nucleotides match TRBD1. The CDR3 totals 17 residues. Trimming took 5 bases from V and 1 from J; bases not matched to a gene: 11. Germline CDR1 KGHSH, CDR2 LQKENI. CDR3 sequence (DNA): TGTGCCAGCTCATCGAACTACGGACAGGGAGGCACAGATACGCAGTATTTT. This translates into CASSSNYGQGGTDTQYF. Supplemented by reference TRBV18 and TRBJ2-3, the full variable domain reads NAGVMQNPRHLVRRRGQEARLRCSPMKGHSHVYWYRQLPEEGLKFMVYLQKENIIDESGMPKERFSAEFPKEGPSILRIQQVVRGDSAAYFCASSSNYGQGGTDTQYFGPGTRLTVL.

This clone was detected a few times. This chain joins TRBV7-8 and TRBJ1-5; tentative D call: TRBD1 (5 bases). This CDR3 is built from 15 residues. CDR1 is SGHVS, CDR2 FQNEAQ, per germline. Trimming cost V 0 bases and J 6 bases, with 12 bases left between them. CDR3 loop: CASSLALGPGQPQHF. CDR3 in DNA: TGTGCCAGCAGCTTAGCCCTGGGGCCGGGTCAGCCCCAGCATTTT.

This clone was counted a single time. The chain joins TRBV5-8 to TRBJ1-1; 8 bases fit TRBD1. Trimming at V came to 3 bases and at J to 1 base, leaving 5 bases not matched to a gene. Germline V gene sequence: CDR1 SGHTS, CDR2 YDEGEE. The CDR3 covers 15 residues. As DNA, the CDR3 is TGTGCCAGCAGCTCGTACAGGGGGAAGAACACTGAAGCTTTCTTT. Its translation is CASSSYRGKNTEAFF.

This clone is deemed large. The genes are TRBV18 and TRBJ1-2; D ambiguous. This CDR3 has 16 residues. Germline V gene lookup returns CDR1 KGHSH and CDR2 LQKENI. The V end lost 1 base, the J end lost 8 bases, and 20 bases lay between the germline ends. In DNA form, the CDR3 reads TGTGCCAGCTCACCACGGGCGGGTTTACGCCGGTGGGGCTACACCTTC. Translating gives CASSPRAGLRRWGYTF.

This chain connects TRBV21-1 to TRBJ2-3; the table's D call TRBD2 went unverified against the DNA. TRBV21-1 is listed as a pseudogene. The CDR3 has 19 residues. In DNA, the CDR3 is TGTGCCAGCAGCAAAAAATGGGGTGGGACTAGCGGGATCACAGATACGCAGTATTTT. It is translated as CASSKKWGGTSGITDTQYF.

V gene TRBV29-1 combines with J gene TRBJ1-2; D is unclear. The germline V and J ends were trimmed by 4 bases and 5 bases, with 11 bases remaining between them. The CDR3 runs 12 residues. Germline values: CDR1 SQVTM, CDR2 ANQGSEA. Written as DNA, the CDR3 is TGCAGCGTTGCCGACGGAGGGTATGGCTACACCTTC. This encodes CSVADGGYGYTF. The whole variable domain, filled in from reference TRBV29-1 and TRBJ1-2, reads SAVISQKPSRDICQRGTSLTIQCQVDSQVTMMFWYRQQPGQSLTLIATANQGSEATYESGFVIDKFPISRPNLTFSTLTVSNMSPEDSSIYLCSVADGGYGYTFGSGTRLTVV.

This clone showed up just a few times. The chain joins TRBV5-1 to TRBJ2-7, with 10 bases lining up with TRBD1. Losses at the gene ends were 2 bases for V and 7 bases for J; bases not matched to a gene: 3. The germline V gene has CDR1 SGHRS and CDR2 YFSETQ. This CDR3 is 13 amino acids long. The DNA of the CDR3 is TGCGCCAGCAGCTTCGGACAGGGGGATGAGCAGTACGTC. Its protein is CASSFGQGDEQYV.

The CDR3 bases are TGCGCCAGCAGCTTGGGCGGGAGCGTGTACAATGAGCAGTTCTTC. Its protein is CASSLGGSVYNEQFF. The rearrangement uses TRBV5-1 and TRBJ2-1; 7 bases align to TRBD2. The trim removed 0 bases at V and 4 bases at J, leaving 4 bases unmatched. The CDR3 extends over 15 amino acids. The V gene's germline CDR1 is SGHRS and CDR2 YFSETQ. Together with reference TRBV5-1 and TRBJ2-1, the CDR3 gives the full variable domain: KAGVTQTPRYLIKTRGQQVTLSCSPISGHRSVSWYQQTPGQGLQFLFEYFSETQRNKGNFPGRFSGRQFSNSRSEMNVSTLELGDSALYLCASSLGGSVYNEQFFGPGTRLTVL.

The chain recombines TRBV9 with TRBJ2-1; TRBD2 is a possible D gene (5 bases). Germline lookup yields CDR1 SGDLS and CDR2 YYNGEE. V lost 1 base and J 6 bases, leaving 14 bases between the germline ends. This CDR3 is built from 15 residues. Here the CDR3 reads CASSVLGRVSNEQFF. CDR3 sequence (DNA): TGTGCCAGCAGCGTATTGGGGAGAGTAAGCAATGAGCAGTTCTTC.

V usage is TRBV4-3 and J usage is TRBJ1-1, with TRBD1 identical over 7 bases. The V segment lost 1 base and the J segment 3 bases; nucleotides outside the gene matches: 11. In germline, CDR1 is LGHNA, CDR2 YSLEER. This CDR3 comprises 17 residues. Here the CDR3 DNA reads TGCGCCAGCAGCCAAGTTTACAGGGGATTAGGGGACACTGAAGCTTTCTTT. Amino acid sequence: CASSQVYRGLGDTEAFF.

This clone is termed medium-sized. The chain employs TRBV4-1 and TRBJ2-1; 10 positions agree with TRBD2. Looked up from germline, CDR1 is MGHRA and CDR2 is YSYEKL. V was clipped by 4 bases and J by 12 bases; unmatched bases: 18. This CDR3 has 17 amino acids. The CDR3 is CASSLTSETSGPLGQFF. The CDR3 DNA follows: TGCGCCAGCAGCCTTACATCAGAGACTAGCGGGCCGTTAGGGCAGTTCTTC.

The chain employs TRBV7-2 and TRBJ1-3; D gene unclear. This CDR3 is 15 amino acids long. V was trimmed by 5 bases and J by 2 bases, leaving 13 bases between them. CDR1 SGHTA and CDR2 FQGNSA come from the germline V gene. CDR3 nucleotide sequence: TGTGCCAGCAGCCCAGGCCGGCCAACTGGAAACACCATATATTTT. It yields the protein CASSPGRPTGNTIYF.

This clone was seen more than once but under ten times. The chain is built from TRBV6-1 and TRBJ1-3; D perhaps matches TRBD1 (5 bases). The germline V gene encodes CDR1 MNHNS and CDR2 SASEGT. Trimming stripped 0 bases from V and 4 bases from J, with 13 bases between. This CDR3 has 16 residues. The CDR3 DNA reads TGTGCCAGCAGTGAAGCGTCAGGCAGGGCGGGAAACACCATATATTTT. Its protein product is CASSEASGRAGNTIYF.

The J gene is TRBJ2-1, the V gene TRBV7-9; 8 nucleotides align to TRBD2. Trimming cost V 4 bases and J 4 bases; bases outside gene matches: 12. CDR1 is SEHNR and CDR2 is FQNEAQ in the germline V gene (reference sequence). The CDR3 is 17 residues long. The CDR3 DNA sequence: TGTGCCAGCAGCTACTTAGCGGGGTTTACGCGGTACAATGAGCAGTTCTTC. It codes for CASSYLAGFTRYNEQFF.

This clone was detected once. CDR3 coding DNA: TGTGCCAGTGGACAACCAAATTCACCCCTCCACTTT. Encoded protein: CASGQPNSPLHF. This chain links TRBV25-1 with TRBJ1-6, with TRBD1 as a possible D gene (5 bases). Germline V CDR1 and CDR2: MGHDK, SYGVNS. The CDR3 extends over 12 amino acids. V lost 9 bases and J lost 7, with 10 bases in between.

Here the CDR3 DNA reads TGTGCCAGCAGCCTCCGGGACAGGGCTTACAATGAGCAGTTCTTC. Amino acid sequence: CASSLRDRAYNEQFF. The chain combines TRBV27 with TRBJ2-1; 9 bases agree with TRBD1. This CDR3 region has 15 residues. Germline V lookup: CDR1 MNHEY, CDR2 SMNVEV (reference sequence). J gave up 4 bases and V 6 bases, and 7 bases lay outside the gene matches.

This clone has a handful of counts. CDR3 sequence (DNA): TGTGCCTGGAGCGCCCTACCTTACGAGCAGTACTTC. Residues: CAWSALPYEQYF. The rearrangement uses TRBV30 and TRBJ2-7; D not resolved. The V end was cut by 3 bases, the J end by 4 bases, with 10 bases between. Germline V CDR1 and CDR2: GTSNPN, SVGIG (reference sequence). The CDR3 spans 12 residues.

V usage is TRBV2 and J usage is TRBJ1-1; possibly TRBD1 for D (6 bases). V lost 2 bases and J 0 bases, leaving 13 bases between the germline ends. Per the germline V gene, CDR1 is SNHLY and CDR2 is FYNNEI. There are 16 residues in the CDR3. The CDR3 sequence: CASSERNRAVNTEAFF. The DNA of the CDR3 is TGTGCCAGCAGTGAAAGGAACAGGGCCGTGAACACTGAAGCTTTCTTT.

The V gene is TRBV18, the J gene TRBJ1-3, with D unclear. The germline gives CDR1 KGHSH, CDR2 LQKENI. V lost 2 bases and J lost 4, with 12 bases in between. The CDR3 consists of 15 residues. Here the CDR3 DNA reads TGTGCCAGCTCACCAAGAGCGGGCCTGGGAAACACCATATATTTT. Protein sequence: CASSPRAGLGNTIYF.

The J gene is TRBJ2-4, the V gene TRBV19, with TRBD1 matching 12 bases. Germline-derived CDR1 and CDR2 are LNHDA and SQIVND (reference sequence). This CDR3 has 16 amino acids. J was trimmed by 5 bases and V by 3 bases; bases with no gene match: 5. CDR3 bases: TGTGCCAGTAGTATCAGGGGACAGGGGGCTCAAAACATTCAGTACTTC. Translated: CASSIRGQGAQNIQYF.

This clone was observed once. The gene calls are TRBV24-1 and TRBJ2-1; tentative D call: TRBD2 (7 bases). V dropped 5 bases and J dropped 8 bases, with 9 bases sitting between them. Germline V gene sequence: CDR1 KGHDR, CDR2 SFDVKD. The CDR3 runs to 12 residues. The CDR3 protein is CATSAGGHEQFF. DNA of the CDR3: TGTGCCACCAGTGCGGGGGGCCATGAGCAGTTCTTC.

The CDR3 DNA reads TGTGCCAGCAGCCAAGATCTAAGTCAGCCCCAGCATTTT. As protein: CASSQDLSQPQHF. The genes are TRBV3-1 (or the pseudogene TRBV3-2) and TRBJ1-5; D call uncertain. CDR1 is LGHDT, CDR2 YNNKEL, per germline (reference sequence). CDR3 size: 13 residues. The V and J ends lost 0 bases and 6 bases respectively, with 6 bases between them.

This chain links TRBV5-1 with TRBJ1-2, with D perhaps TRBD1 (6 bases). The CDR3 sequence is 13 residues long. The germline V gene encodes CDR1 SGHRS and CDR2 YFSETQ. V shed 0 bases and J shed 12 bases, with 15 bases lying between them. CDR3 region: CASSLAGVWGHTF. For the CDR3, the DNA is TGCGCCAGCAGCTTGGCAGGGGTATGGGGCCACACCTTC.

By proportion, this clone is large. This chain uses TRBV7-3 with TRBJ2-3; no clear D gene. Germline CDR1 SGHTA, CDR2 FQGTGA. The CDR3 runs to 14 residues. V lost 8 bases, J lost 2 bases, and 14 bases lay in between. Written as DNA, the CDR3 is TGTGCCAGCGCTAAGCGCTTAATCACAGATACGCAGTATTTT. Protein product: CASAKRLITDTQYF.

The chain links TRBV28 to TRBJ1-4, with unresolved D. CDR1 MDHEN and CDR2 SYDVKM come from the germline V gene. The CDR3 loop spans 15 amino acids. The ends were cut back, 7 bases at V and 5 bases at J, with 17 bases in the middle. The CDR3 DNA reads TGTGCCAGCACTTCCCACCCCGGCAGGAATGAAAAACTGTTTTTT. This codes for CASTSHPGRNEKLFF. The full variable domain, with the rest looked up from reference TRBV28 and TRBJ1-4, is DVKVTQSSRYLVKRTGEKVFLECVQDMDHENMFWYRQDPGLGLRLIYFSYDVKMKEKGDIPEGYSVSREKKERFSLILESASTNQTSMYLCASTSHPGRNEKLFFGSGTQLSVL.

The chain carries TRBV27 and TRBJ2-3; tentative D call: TRBD1 (6 bases). The CDR3 runs 16 residues. In germline, CDR1 is MNHEY, CDR2 SMNVEV (reference sequence). V lost 6 bases, J lost 0 bases, and 16 bases lay in between. The CDR3 DNA is TGTGCCAGCAGCCGTCAGACAGGTACTAGCACAGATACGCAGTATTTT. Its translation is CASSRQTGTSTDTQYF.

The chain recombines TRBV24-1 with TRBJ2-1, with 12 bases aligning to TRBD2. This CDR3 comprises 16 residues. The germline gives CDR1 KGHDR, CDR2 SFDVKD. V lost 4 bases to trimming and J lost 4 bases; unmatched junction nucleotides: 4. CDR3 bases: TGTGCCACCAGTGACCTAGCGGGGGGGAAATACAATGAGCAGTTCTTC. Its translation: CATSDLAGGKYNEQFF.